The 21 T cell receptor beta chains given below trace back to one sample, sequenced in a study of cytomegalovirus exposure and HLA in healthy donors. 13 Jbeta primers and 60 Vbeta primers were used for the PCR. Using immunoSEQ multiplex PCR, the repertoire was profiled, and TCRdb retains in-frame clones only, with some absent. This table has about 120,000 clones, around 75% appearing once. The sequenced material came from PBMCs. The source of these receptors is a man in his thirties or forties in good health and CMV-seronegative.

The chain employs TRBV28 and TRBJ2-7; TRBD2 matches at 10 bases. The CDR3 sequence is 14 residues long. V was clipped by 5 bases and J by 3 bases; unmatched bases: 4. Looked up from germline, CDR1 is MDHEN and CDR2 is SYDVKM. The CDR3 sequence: CASSGWTSGYEQYF. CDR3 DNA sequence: TGTGCCAGCAGTGGCTGGACTAGCGGCTACGAGCAGTACTTC.

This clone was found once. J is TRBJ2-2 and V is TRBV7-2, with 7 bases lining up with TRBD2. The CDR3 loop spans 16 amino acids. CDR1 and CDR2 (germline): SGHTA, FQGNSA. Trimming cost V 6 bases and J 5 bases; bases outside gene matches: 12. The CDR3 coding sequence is TGTGCCAGCAGGGGTGGAGCGGGGATGAGGACCGGGGAGCTGTTTTTT. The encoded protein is CASRGGAGMRTGELFF.

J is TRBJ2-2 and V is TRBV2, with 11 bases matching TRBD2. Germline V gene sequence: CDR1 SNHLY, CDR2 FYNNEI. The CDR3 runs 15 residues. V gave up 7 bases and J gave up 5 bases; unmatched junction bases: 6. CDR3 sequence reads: CASIGLAGPTGELFF. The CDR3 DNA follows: TGTGCCAGCATAGGACTAGCGGGCCCGACCGGGGAGCTGTTTTTT.

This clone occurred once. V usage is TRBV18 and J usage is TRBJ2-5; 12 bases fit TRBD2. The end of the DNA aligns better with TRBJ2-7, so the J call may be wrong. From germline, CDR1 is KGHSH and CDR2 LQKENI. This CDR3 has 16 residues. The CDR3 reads CASSPIALAGGYEQYF. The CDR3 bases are TGTGCCAGCTCACCCATCGCACTAGCGGGGGGCTACGAGCAGTACTTC.

This chain's CDR3 is CASSVTPGLGDYEQYF. In nucleotides, the CDR3 is TGTGCCAGCAGCGTGACCCCGGGACTAGGGGACTACGAGCAGTACTTC. The chain combines TRBV7-8 with TRBJ2-7, with 8 bases that match TRBD2. Germline trimming cut 5 bases from V and 3 bases from J; bases unmatched to any gene: 12. The germline V gene has CDR1 SGHVS and CDR2 FQNEAQ. The CDR3 length is 16 residues.

CDR3 loop: CASSNHRGTTETQYF. Written as DNA, the CDR3 is TGTGCCAGCAGCAACCACAGGGGTACCACAGAGACCCAGTACTTC. The chain carries TRBV7-9 and TRBJ2-5; 7 bases agree with TRBD1. The CDR3 length is 15 residues. From germline, CDR1 is SEHNR and CDR2 FQNEAQ (reference sequence). V gave up 5 bases and J gave up 4 bases; unmatched junction bases: 10.

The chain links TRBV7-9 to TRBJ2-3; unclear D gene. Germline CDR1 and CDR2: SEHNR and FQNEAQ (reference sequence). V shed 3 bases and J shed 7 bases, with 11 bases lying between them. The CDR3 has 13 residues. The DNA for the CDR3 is TGTGCCAGCAGCTTGTTTGGCAGGAATACGCAGTATTTT. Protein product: CASSLFGRNTQYF.

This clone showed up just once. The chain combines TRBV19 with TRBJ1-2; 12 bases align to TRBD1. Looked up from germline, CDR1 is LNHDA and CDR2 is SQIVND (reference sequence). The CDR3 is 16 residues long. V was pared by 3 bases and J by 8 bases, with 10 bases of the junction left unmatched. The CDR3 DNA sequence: TGTGCCAGTAGTATCCCCGGGACAGGGGGCGCGAAGGGCTACACCTTC. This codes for CASSIPGTGGAKGYTF.

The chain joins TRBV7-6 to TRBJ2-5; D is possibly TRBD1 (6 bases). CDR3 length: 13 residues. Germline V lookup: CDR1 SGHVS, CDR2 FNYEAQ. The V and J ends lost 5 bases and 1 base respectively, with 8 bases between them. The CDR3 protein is CASSRQVQETQYF. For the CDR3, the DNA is TGTGCCAGCAGCCGACAGGTCCAAGAGACCCAGTACTTC.

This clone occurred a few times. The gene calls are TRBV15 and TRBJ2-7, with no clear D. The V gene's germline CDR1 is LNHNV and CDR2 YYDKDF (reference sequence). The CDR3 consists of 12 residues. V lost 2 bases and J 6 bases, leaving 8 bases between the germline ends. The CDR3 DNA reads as TGTGCCACCAGCAGACACTCTGGCGAGCAGTACTTC. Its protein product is CATSRHSGEQYF.

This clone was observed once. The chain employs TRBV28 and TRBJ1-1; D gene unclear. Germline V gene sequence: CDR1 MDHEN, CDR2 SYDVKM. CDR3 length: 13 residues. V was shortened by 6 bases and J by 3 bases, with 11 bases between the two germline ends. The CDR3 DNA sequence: TGTGCCAGCAGCTATGGTATGGACACTGAAGCTTTCTTT. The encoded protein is CASSYGMDTEAFF.

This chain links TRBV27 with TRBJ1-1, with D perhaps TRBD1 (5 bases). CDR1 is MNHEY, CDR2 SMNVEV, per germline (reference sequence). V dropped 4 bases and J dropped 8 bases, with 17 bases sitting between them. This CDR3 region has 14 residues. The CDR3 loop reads CASSSYDSQAEAFF. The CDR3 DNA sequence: TGTGCCAGCAGTTCCTACGACAGTCAAGCGGAAGCTTTCTTT.

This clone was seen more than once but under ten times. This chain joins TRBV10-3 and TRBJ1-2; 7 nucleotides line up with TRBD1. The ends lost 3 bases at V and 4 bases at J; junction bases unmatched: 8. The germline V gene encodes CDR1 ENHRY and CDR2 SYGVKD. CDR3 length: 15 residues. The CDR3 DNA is TGTGCCATCAGTGATTCCGACAGGGATGTCTATGGCTACACCTTC. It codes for CAISDSDRDVYGYTF.

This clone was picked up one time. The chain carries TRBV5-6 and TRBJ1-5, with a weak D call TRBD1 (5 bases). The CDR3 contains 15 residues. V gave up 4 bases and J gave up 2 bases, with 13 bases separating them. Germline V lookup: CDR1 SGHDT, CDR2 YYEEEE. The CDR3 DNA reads TGTGCCAGCAGCCGGGGGAGGTCGGGCAATCAGCCCCAGCATTTT. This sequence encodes CASSRGRSGNQPQHF.

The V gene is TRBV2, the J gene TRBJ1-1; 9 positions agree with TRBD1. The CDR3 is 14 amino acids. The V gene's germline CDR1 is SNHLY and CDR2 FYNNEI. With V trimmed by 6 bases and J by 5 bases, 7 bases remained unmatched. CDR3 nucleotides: TGTGCCAGCAGCCAGACAGGGGGAGTAACTGAAGCTTTCTTT. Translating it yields CASSQTGGVTEAFF. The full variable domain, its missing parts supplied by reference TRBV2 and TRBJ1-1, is EPEVTQTPSHQVTQMGQEVILRCVPISNHLYFYWYRQILGQKVEFLVSFYNNEISEKSEIFDDQFSVERPDGSNFTLKIRSTKLEDSAMYFCASSQTGGVTEAFFGQGTRLTVV.

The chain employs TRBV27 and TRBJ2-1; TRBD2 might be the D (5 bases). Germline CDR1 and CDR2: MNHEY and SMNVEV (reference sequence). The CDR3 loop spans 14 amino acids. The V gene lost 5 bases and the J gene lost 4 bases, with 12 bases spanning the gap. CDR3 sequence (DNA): TGTGCCAGCAGTCCTAATTCGGGGTACAATGAGCAGTTCTTC. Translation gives CASSPNSGYNEQFF.

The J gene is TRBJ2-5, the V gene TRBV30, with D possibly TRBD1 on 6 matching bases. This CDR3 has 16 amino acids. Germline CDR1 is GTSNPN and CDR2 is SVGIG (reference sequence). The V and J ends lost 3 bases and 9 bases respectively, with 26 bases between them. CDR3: CAWSDNRPGHPGSQYF. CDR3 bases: TGTGCCTGGAGCGATAACCGGCCGGGACACCCCGGGTCCCAGTACTTC.

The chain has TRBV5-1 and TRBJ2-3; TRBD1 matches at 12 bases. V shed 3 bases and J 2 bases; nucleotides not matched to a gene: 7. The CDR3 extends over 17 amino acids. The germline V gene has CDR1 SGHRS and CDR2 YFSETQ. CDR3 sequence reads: CASSSRDRGRVTDTQYF. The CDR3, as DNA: TGCGCCAGCAGCTCCCGGGACAGGGGGCGCGTCACAGATACGCAGTATTTT.

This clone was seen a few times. The CDR3 reads CAWSVLSGYTF. CDR3 nucleotide sequence: TGTGCCTGGAGTGTACTAAGTGGCTACACCTTC. The chain joins TRBV30 to TRBJ1-2; D uncertain. The CDR3 is 11 amino acids. Trimming left V 0 bases short and J 7 bases short, with 6 bases between. Germline V gene lookup returns CDR1 GTSNPN and CDR2 SVGIG (reference sequence).

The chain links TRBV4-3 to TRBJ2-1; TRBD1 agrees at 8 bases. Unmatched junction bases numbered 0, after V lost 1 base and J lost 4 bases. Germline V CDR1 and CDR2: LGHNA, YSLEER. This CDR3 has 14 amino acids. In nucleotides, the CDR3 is TGCGCCAGCAGCCAAGGACAGGGGTACAATGAGCAGTTCTTC. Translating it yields CASSQGQGYNEQFF.

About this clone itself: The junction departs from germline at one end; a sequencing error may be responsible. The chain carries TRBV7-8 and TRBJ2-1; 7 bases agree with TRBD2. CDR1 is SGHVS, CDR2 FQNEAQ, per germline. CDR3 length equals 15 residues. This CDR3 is CASSLVGGSYNEQFF. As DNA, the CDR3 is TGTGCCAGCAGTTTAGTCGGGGGGTCCTACAATGAGCAGTTCTTC. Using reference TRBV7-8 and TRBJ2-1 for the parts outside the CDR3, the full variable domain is GAGVSQSPRYKVAKRGQDVALRCDPISGHVSLFWYQQALGQGPEFLTYFQNEAQLDKSGLPSDRFFAERPEGSVSTLKIQRTQQEDSAVYLCASSLVGGSYNEQFFGPGTRLTVL.